Listed below are T cell receptor beta chains from one sample, sequenced in a study of naive and memory T cell subsets. TCRdb used MiXCR to reprocess the UMI-ligation and nested PCR reads, holding one entry per CDR3 protein. The repertoire holds about 90,000 distinct CDR3 sequences, with around 7% as singletons. Input material: central memory CD4+ T cells from blood. The receptors here all came from a human donor in good health. CDR3s include the opening cysteine and the closing phenylalanine or tryptophan. D genes are given only for firm matches. Not all rows give a size; the values are once, few, many and, for expanded clones, a class.

clone size	J gene	V gene	D gene	CDR3 protein	CDR3 DNA
many	TRBJ2-7	TRBV7-2	-	CASSRREKIGEQYF	TGTGCCAGCAGCCGTCGGGAGAAGATCGGAGAGCAGTACTTC
-	TRBJ2-1	TRBV6-5	TRBD2	CASSLAGPSRNEQFF	TGTGCCAGCAGCTTAGCGGGACCCTCTAGAAATGAGCAGTTCTTC
many	TRBJ2-1	TRBV7-3	-	CASSPGPASEQFF	TGTGCCAGCAGCCCGGGACCTGCCAGTGAGCAGTTCTTC
many	TRBJ2-3	TRBV27	-	CASKTLSTDTQYF	TGTGCCAGCAAAACCTTGAGCACAGATACGCAGTATTTT
-	TRBJ2-7	TRBV10-3	TRBD1	CAISEGLQGVYEQYF	TGTGCCATCAGTGAGGGGTTGCAGGGGGTATACGAGCAGTACTTC
many	TRBJ2-5	TRBV7-2	-	CASSLAGRGSRETQYF	TGTGCCAGCAGCTTAGCGGGTCGGGGAAGTCGAGAGACCCAGTACTTC
many	TRBJ1-1	TRBV19	TRBD1	CASSRTGDVNTEAFF	TGTGCCAGTAGTAGGACAGGAGATGTGAACACTGAAGCTTTCTTT
many	TRBJ2-1	TRBV24-1	TRBD1	CATKGQYNEQFF	TGTGCCACCAAGGGACAGTACAATGAGCAGTTCTTC
many	TRBJ1-2	TRBV15	TRBD1	CATSETPQGAYGYTF	TGTGCCACCAGCGAGACCCCACAGGGGGCCTATGGCTACACCTTC
many	TRBJ1-6	TRBV19	-	CASSIGGPNSPLHF	TGTGCCAGTAGTATCGGAGGGCCTAATTCACCCCTCCACTTT
-	TRBJ1-5	TRBV19	-	CASKKTGSNQPQHF	TGTGCCAGTAAAAAAACAGGGAGCAATCAGCCCCAGCATTTT
many	TRBJ2-1	TRBV20-1	-	CSATLFGRRGNEQFF	TGCAGTGCTACCCTGTTCGGGAGACGGGGCAATGAGCAGTTCTTC
many	TRBJ1-3	TRBV18	-	CASSPGGDGNTIYF	TGTGCCAGCTCACCCGGGGGTGATGGAAACACCATATATTTT
many	TRBJ1-5	TRBV6-2/TRBV6-3	-	CASSLSPNQPQHF	TGTGCCAGCTCGTTAAGCCCCAATCAGCCCCAGCATTTT
many	TRBJ2-1	TRBV7-8	TRBD2	CASRKRPVGGATSGSYNEQFF	TGTGCCAGCAGGAAGAGGCCGGTTGGGGGCGCGACTAGCGGGTCTTACAATGAGCAGTTCTTC
-	TRBJ2-7	TRBV6-1	-	CASSGRGPQGKTNYEQYF	TGTGCCAGCAGTGGTCGGGGGCCGCAAGGCAAGACTAACTACGAGCAGTACTTC
few	TRBJ1-5	TRBV18	-	CASSPWGSNQPQHF	TGTGCCAGCTCCCCTTGGGGGTCCAATCAGCCCCAGCATTTT
many	TRBJ1-2	TRBV28	TRBD1	CASSPGTGYRDGYTF	TGTGCCAGCAGTCCCGGGACAGGGTATCGAGATGGCTACACCTTC
many	TRBJ2-3	TRBV7-8	-	CASSSLSGNTQYF	TGTGCCAGCAGCTCCCTGAGTGGTAATACGCAGTATTTT
many	TRBJ2-3	TRBV5-1	TRBD2	CASSLASAGDPDTQYF	TGCGCCAGCAGCTTGGCCAGTGCGGGAGACCCGGATACGCAGTATTTT
-	TRBJ2-7	TRBV27	-	CASSPVGTRGLYEQYF	TGTGCCAGCAGTCCCGTCGGGACACGGGGATTGTACGAGCAGTACTTC
-	TRBJ2-1	TRBV6-2/TRBV6-3	TRBD2	CASSRLSGRAPNEQFF	TGTGCCAGCAGCAGACTTAGCGGGAGGGCTCCCAATGAGCAGTTCTTC
-	TRBJ1-4	TRBV12-3/TRBV12-4	TRBD1	CASSPKGQRGVEKLYF	TGTGCCAGCAGCCCTAAGGGACAGAGGGGAGTTGAAAAACTGTATTTT
many	TRBJ1-1	TRBV29-1	TRBD1	CSAVRQGAAEAFF	TGCAGCGCCGTCAGACAGGGGGCTGCTGAAGCTTTCTTT
few	TRBJ2-3	TRBV24-1	-	CATSDLLSQGRDTQYF	TGTGCCACCAGTGATTTGCTCAGCCAAGGAAGAGATACGCAGTATTTT
few	TRBJ1-2	TRBV20-1	-	CSARASTKGIYGYTF	TGCAGTGCTAGAGCAAGTACTAAGGGGATCTATGGCTACACCTTC
few	TRBJ1-1	TRBV7-2	-	CASSLTWQASGAFF	TGTGCCAGCAGCTTAACTTGGCAGGCCTCAGGAGCTTTCTTT